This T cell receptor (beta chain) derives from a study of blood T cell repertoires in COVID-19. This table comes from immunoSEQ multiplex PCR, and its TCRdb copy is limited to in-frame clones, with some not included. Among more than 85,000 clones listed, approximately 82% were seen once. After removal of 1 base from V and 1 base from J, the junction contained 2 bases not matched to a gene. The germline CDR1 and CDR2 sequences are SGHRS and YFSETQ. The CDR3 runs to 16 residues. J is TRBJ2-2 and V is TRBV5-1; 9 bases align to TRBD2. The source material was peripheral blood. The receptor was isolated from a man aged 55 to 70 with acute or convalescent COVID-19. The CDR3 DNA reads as TGCGCCAGCAGCTTGCAACTAGCGGGGAACACCGGGGAGCTGTTTTTT. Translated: CASSLQLAGNTGELFF.